The next 29 T cell receptor beta chains were all read from a single sample in a study of long-term antiretroviral therapy in people with HIV. Researchers ran immunoSEQ v3.0 at survey level. Sequencing used immunoSEQ multiplex PCR; TCRdb keeps in-frame clones, though not all of them. The data contain about 30,000 clones, 95% of them singletons. Sequenced material: unsorted PBMCs, taken 5.3 years after starting antiretroviral therapy. These receptor sequences come from a man aged 25-45 years with HIV.

The V gene is TRBV6-6, the J gene TRBJ2-7; tentative D call: TRBD1 (6 bases). Germline V lookup: CDR1 MNHNY, CDR2 SVGAGI (reference sequence). The CDR3 spans 14 residues. V lost 2 bases, J lost 1 base, and 9 bases lay in between. CDR3 coding DNA: TGTGCCAGCAGTTACGAAACAGGGTCCTACGAGCAGTACTTC. Translating it yields CASSYETGSYEQYF.

The chain uses TRBV19 and TRBJ1-1; tentatively, D is TRBD1 (6 bases). The germline CDR1 and CDR2 sequences are LNHDA and SQIVND (reference sequence). This CDR3 has 15 residues. Trimming pared 7 bases from V and 1 base from J, leaving 16 bases between. CDR3 in amino acids: CASNDFDRRNTEAFF. CDR3 nucleotides: TGTGCCAGTAATGATTTCGACAGGCGGAACACTGAAGCTTTCTTT.

For this clone: Other DNA sequences from this sample encode an identical CDR3 as well. The chain has TRBV27 and TRBJ1-5; D uncertain. V dropped 5 bases and J dropped 4 bases, with 12 bases sitting between them. This CDR3 has 14 residues. Germline V lookup: CDR1 MNHEY, CDR2 SMNVEV (reference sequence). The CDR3 is CASSLARGNQPQHF. The CDR3 DNA is TGTGCCAGCAGTCTAGCGCGGGGAAATCAGCCCCAGCATTTT.

The chain uses TRBV6-5 and TRBJ2-2; 10 bases match TRBD2. Germline V gene lookup returns CDR1 MNHEY and CDR2 SVGAGI. This CDR3 has 15 residues. V was clipped by 7 bases and J by 7 bases; unmatched bases: 9. CDR3 nucleotides: TGTGCCAGCACCAGAGGACTAGCGGATAACGGGGAGCTGTTTTTT. Its translation is CASTRGLADNGELFF.

The rearrangement uses TRBV10-3 and TRBJ1-1; 10 nucleotides align to TRBD1. Trimming cost V 8 bases and J 1 base; bases outside gene matches: 4. The CDR3 consists of 14 residues. CDR1 and CDR2 from the germline V gene are ENHRY and SYGVKD. CDR3 nucleotides: TGTGCCATCGGGACAGGGGCCCAGAACACTGAAGCTTTCTTT. The encoded protein is CAIGTGAQNTEAFF.

The chain recombines TRBV12-5 with TRBJ2-7; D tentatively reads TRBD1 or TRBD2 (5 bases each). Germline V lookup: CDR1 LGHNT, CDR2 FRNRAP. This CDR3 has 13 residues. V was shortened by 5 bases and J by 7 bases, with 15 bases between the two germline ends. The CDR3 sequence: CASGAGTLGEQYF. The CDR3 DNA follows: TGTGCTAGTGGTGCCGGGACCCTTGGGGAGCAGTACTTC.

The chain recombines TRBV9 with TRBJ1-2, with TRBD1 as a possible D gene (6 bases). Germline CDR1 is SGDLS and CDR2 is YYNGEE. The CDR3 loop spans 14 amino acids. Trimming cost V 0 bases and J 8 bases, with 14 bases left between them. Written as DNA, the CDR3 is TGTGCCAGCAGCGTAGCTTCGGGGGCTCGCGGCTACACCTTC. Translation: CASSVASGARGYTF.

The V call is TRBV30, the J call TRBJ2-3; perhaps TRBD2 as D (5 bases). The V end lost 4 bases, the J end lost 6 bases, and 20 bases lay between the germline ends. CDR3 length: 15 residues. Germline assignment: CDR1 GTSNPN and CDR2 SVGIG (reference sequence). The CDR3 region has the DNA TGTGCCTGGACCTTGGGCGAGGGCCCTGGGGATACGCAGTATTTT. This translates into CAWTLGEGPGDTQYF. Full variable domain (outside the CDR3, taken from reference TRBV30 and TRBJ2-3): SQTIHQWPATLVQPVGSPLSLECTVEGTSNPNLYWYRQAAGRGLQLLFYSVGIGQISSEVPQNLSASRPQDRQFILSSKKLLLSDSGFYLCAWTLGEGPGDTQYFGPGTRLTVL.

V usage is TRBV9 and J usage is TRBJ2-5; D is possibly TRBD1 or TRBD2 (5 bases each). V lost 2 bases and J 5 bases, leaving 13 bases between the germline ends. Germline lookup yields CDR1 SGDLS and CDR2 YYNGEE. This CDR3 has 14 amino acids. Written as DNA, the CDR3 is TGTGCCAGCAGCGTGGGGGTTGGTGGCGAGACCCAGTACTTC. Protein sequence: CASSVGVGGETQYF.

The V gene is TRBV27, the J gene TRBJ1-2; TRBD1 is a possible D gene (6 bases). V was cut by 6 bases and J by 1 base, with 12 bases left in between. CDR1 MNHEY and CDR2 SMNVEV come from the germline V gene (reference sequence). The CDR3 extends over 14 amino acids. The chain's CDR3 is CASRLTGSNYGYTF. The DNA for the CDR3 is TGTGCCAGCAGGTTAACAGGGAGTAACTATGGCTACACCTTC.

V usage is TRBV7-2 and J usage is TRBJ2-7, with 10 bases fitting TRBD2. The V segment lost 3 bases and the J segment 3 bases; nucleotides outside the gene matches: 5. Germline loops: CDR1 SGHTA, CDR2 FQGNSA. The CDR3 is 15 amino acids. Here the CDR3 DNA reads TGTGCCAGCAGCTTTGGTCTAGCGGGAGACTACGAGCAGTACTTC. It codes for CASSFGLAGDYEQYF.

The rearrangement uses TRBV21-1 and TRBJ2-7; no DNA check was done on the table's D call, TRBD2. TRBV21-1 counts as a pseudogene. There are 15 residues in the CDR3. In nucleotides, the CDR3 is TGTGCCAGCAGGAGGGGGACTAGCGATTCCTACGAGCAGTACTTC. Its protein is CASRRGTSDSYEQYF.

V and J are TRBV5-1 and TRBJ2-6; D unclear. The CDR3 sequence is 15 residues long. CDR1 SGHRS and CDR2 YFSETQ come from the germline V gene. Trimming removed 0 bases from V and 0 bases from J, with 4 bases in between. For the CDR3, the DNA is TGCGCCAGCAGCTTGGCCGTCTCTGGGGCCAACGTCCTGACTTTC. This encodes CASSLAVSGANVLTF.

The V call is TRBV7-6, the J call TRBJ1-2; D remains ambiguous. The CDR3 sequence is 14 residues long. CDR1 is SGHVS and CDR2 is FNYEAQ in the germline V gene. The V gene lost 1 base and the J gene lost 0 bases, with 6 bases spanning the gap. CDR3 loop: CASSLDGANYGYTF. The CDR3 DNA is TGTGCCAGCAGCTTAGACGGCGCTAACTATGGCTACACCTTC.

The gene calls are TRBV27 and TRBJ2-3; tentative D call: TRBD1 (5 bases). Trimming took off 2 bases at V and 4 bases at J, with 13 bases between the two ends. This CDR3 has 15 amino acids. From germline, CDR1 is MNHEY and CDR2 SMNVEV (reference sequence). The CDR3 DNA reads as TGTGCCAGCAGTTTAAGGCCAGGGATGCCAGATACGCAGTATTTT. Translation gives CASSLRPGMPDTQYF.

The chain combines TRBV7-9 with TRBJ1-2; 8 bases align to TRBD1. CDR3 length: 14 amino acids. Germline CDR1 reads SEHNR; CDR2 reads FQNEAQ (reference sequence). The V and J ends lost 3 bases and 3 bases, in that order; junction bases with no gene match: 3. The DNA of the CDR3 is TGTGCCAGCAGCTTCAGGGGGCGCGACTATGGCTACACCTTC. It is translated as CASSFRGRDYGYTF.

The chain employs TRBV5-4 and TRBJ2-3; maybe TRBD2 (5 bases). The CDR3 contains 16 residues. CDR1 and CDR2 (germline): SGHNT, YYREEE (reference sequence). V was cut by 1 base and J by 1 base, with 13 bases left in between. The DNA for the CDR3 is TGTGCCAGCAGCTTGAGCGGACCCCTGGGCACAGATACGCAGTATTTT. The encoded protein is CASSLSGPLGTDTQYF.

The rearrangement links TRBV7-9 to TRBJ2-1; 10 bases agree with TRBD2. The J segment lost 7 bases and the V segment lost 6 bases, leaving 12 bases of the junction unmatched. CDR3 size: 16 residues. Germline lookup yields CDR1 SEHNR and CDR2 FQNEAQ (reference sequence). This CDR3 is CASRPWRSSGRNEQFF. Here the CDR3 DNA reads TGTGCCAGCAGACCCTGGCGCTCTAGCGGGAGAAATGAGCAGTTCTTC. The entire variable domain, with the rest obtained from reference TRBV7-9 and TRBJ2-1, is as follows: DTGVSQNPRHKITKRGQNVTFRCDPISEHNRLYWYRQTLGQGPEFLTYFQNEAQLEKSRLLSDRFSAERPKGSFSTLEIQRTEQGDSAMYLCASRPWRSSGRNEQFFGPGTRLTVL.

This CDR3 is CASSLEQGYTEAFF. The DNA for the CDR3 is TGTGCCAGCAGCCTCGAACAGGGGTACACTGAAGCTTTCTTT. This rearrangement joins TRBV6-4 to TRBJ1-1; 7 bases agree with TRBD1. V lost 6 bases to trimming and J lost 3 bases; unmatched junction nucleotides: 7. The CDR3 has 14 residues. Per the germline V gene, CDR1 is MRHNA and CDR2 is SNTAGT.

This rearrangement joins TRBV2 to TRBJ2-1; D may be TRBD1 (6 bases). Between the trimmed V and J ends, which lost 4 bases and 8 bases, there was a span of 15 bases. Germline CDR1 and CDR2: SNHLY and FYNNEI. The CDR3 spans 14 residues. In DNA form, the CDR3 reads TGTGCCAGCAGTGGAGATACAGGGTCCTATGAGCAGTTCTTC. Translation: CASSGDTGSYEQFF.

The rearrangement joins TRBV7-2 to TRBJ2-7, with 10 bases that match TRBD2. The length of the CDR3 is 16 residues. Germline CDR1 is SGHTA and CDR2 is FQGNSA. J gave up 0 bases and V 4 bases, and 6 bases lay outside the gene matches. CDR3 in DNA: TGTGCCAGCAGCTCATGGGGACTAGCGAACTCCTACGAGCAGTACTTC. It codes for CASSSWGLANSYEQYF.

J is TRBJ1-1 and V is TRBV29-1, with TRBD1 matching over 7 bases. Germline V gene lookup returns CDR1 SQVTM and CDR2 ANQGSEA. The CDR3 covers 13 residues. The J segment lost 4 bases and the V segment lost 6 bases, leaving 8 bases of the junction unmatched. The CDR3 nucleotides read TGCAGCGTCACACGACAGGGACGCACTGAAGCTTTCTTT. It is translated as CSVTRQGRTEAFF.

The chain recombines TRBV27 with TRBJ2-7; TRBD1 agrees at 9 bases. This CDR3 contains 14 residues. V shed 2 bases, J shed 6 bases, and the junction held 5 bases outside the gene matches. CDR1 is MNHEY and CDR2 is SMNVEV in the germline V gene (reference sequence). The CDR3 DNA sequence: TGTGCCAGCAGTTTAGAAGGGACAGGGCGCGAGCAGTACTTC. This translates into CASSLEGTGREQYF.

This clone is medium-sized (0.01 to 0.1%). This chain connects TRBV2 to TRBJ2-7; TRBD1 aligns across 9 bases. V lost 9 bases, J lost 6 bases, and 6 bases stayed unmatched. From germline, CDR1 is SNHLY and CDR2 FYNNEI. This CDR3 is built from 12 residues. The CDR3 here is CARGQGIGEQYF. The CDR3 bases are TGTGCCAGGGGACAGGGAATTGGCGAGCAGTACTTC.

The genes are TRBV5-6 and TRBJ2-1, with 7 bases aligning to TRBD2. Germline-derived CDR1 and CDR2 are SGHDT and YYEEEE. V dropped 4 bases and J dropped 5; count of bases not matched to a gene: 9. The CDR3 loop spans 15 amino acids. The CDR3 sequence: CASSRPGGRNNEQFF. The DNA of the CDR3 is TGTGCCAGCAGCCGCCCGGGAGGTCGCAACAATGAGCAGTTCTTC.

The CDR3 coding sequence is TGTGCCAGCAGCGTGGTGGGGACCAGGGGCCCCTACAATGAGCAGTTCTTC. It codes for CASSVVGTRGPYNEQFF. The rearrangement links TRBV7-3 to TRBJ2-1; a possible D gene is TRBD1 (6 bases). V was shortened by 5 bases and J by 2 bases, with 19 bases between the two germline ends. Germline V gives CDR1 SGHTA, CDR2 FQGTGA. The CDR3 loop spans 17 amino acids.

The V call is TRBV4-1, the J call TRBJ2-5, with 10 bases that match TRBD1. V shed 0 bases and J 5 bases; nucleotides not matched to a gene: 3. Germline CDR1 MGHRA, CDR2 YSYEKL. The CDR3 extends over 15 amino acids. CDR3 in amino acids: CASSQEWGQGETQYF. Here the CDR3 DNA reads TGCGCCAGCAGCCAAGAATGGGGACAGGGGGAGACCCAGTACTTC.

The CDR3 DNA follows: TGTGCCAGCAGCCCGTGGACGGGGAACACTGAAGCTTTCTTT. It yields the protein CASSPWTGNTEAFF. The chain couples TRBV7-9 to TRBJ1-1; D not resolved. This CDR3 spans 14 amino acids. The V and J ends lost 5 bases and 1 base respectively, with 11 bases between them. Germline V gene data show CDR1 as SEHNR and CDR2 as FQNEAQ (reference sequence).

The chain carries TRBV6-1 and TRBJ2-5; weak D call: TRBD2 (6 bases). Trimming pared 7 bases from V and 2 bases from J, leaving 11 bases between. The CDR3 covers 13 residues. In germline, CDR1 is MNHNS, CDR2 SASEGT. CDR3 sequence reads: CASTGGAQETQYF. The CDR3 nucleotides read TGTGCCAGCACGGGCGGGGCTCAAGAGACCCAGTACTTC.